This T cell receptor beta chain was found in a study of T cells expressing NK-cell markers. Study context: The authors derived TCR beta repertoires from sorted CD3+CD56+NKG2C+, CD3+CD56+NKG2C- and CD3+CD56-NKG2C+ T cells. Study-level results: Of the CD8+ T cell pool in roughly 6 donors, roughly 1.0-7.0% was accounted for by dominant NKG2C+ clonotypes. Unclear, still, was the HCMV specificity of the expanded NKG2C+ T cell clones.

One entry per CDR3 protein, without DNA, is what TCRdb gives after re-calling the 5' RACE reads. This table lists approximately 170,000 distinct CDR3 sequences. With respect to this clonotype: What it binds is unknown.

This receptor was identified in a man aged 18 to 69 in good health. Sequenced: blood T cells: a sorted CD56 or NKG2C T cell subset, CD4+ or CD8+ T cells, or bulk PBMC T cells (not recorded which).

The CDR3 here is CASSPTGTGFIEQYF. The chain combines TRBV11-2 with TRBJ2-7; the TRBD1 assignment by TCRdb is unverifiable without DNA. Germline V gene data show CDR1 as SGHAT and CDR2 as FQNNGV. The length of the CDR3 is 15 residues.